This T cell receptor beta chain was obtained from a study of cytomegalovirus exposure and HLA in healthy donors. At the level of the study: The 120 or so validation repertoires matched the roughly 700 first-cohort repertoires in platform, a later analysis reported. Broader study findings: Three CMV-associated chains proved CMV antigen-specific in vitro. The majority of TCR sequences were rare, yet some public TCRs appeared in many donors.

CDR1 and CDR2 from the germline V gene are SGHAT and FQDESV (reference sequence). The V gene end was trimmed by 2 bases and the J gene end by 4 bases; junction bases not matched to a gene: 6. CDR3 length: 15 amino acids. Concerning this clone itself: The target antigen is unknown.

The protocol was immunoSEQ multiplex PCR, while the TCRdb copy is restricted to in-frame clones and leaves out a portion. The table records around 150,000 clones, about 88% of them present only once. V is TRBV11-1 and J is TRBJ2-7; 9 nucleotides align to TRBD2. Sample: PBMCs. This sequence was found in a woman under 30 in good health and CMV-seropositive. The CDR3: CASSLFASGIYEQYF. Here the CDR3 DNA reads TGTGCCAGCAGCTTATTTGCTAGCGGGATATACGAGCAGTACTTC.